The T cell receptor (beta chain) described here comes from a study of T cells in Graves' hyperthyroidism and ophthalmopathy. Study-wide results and limits: Stable hyperthyroidism and ophthalmopathy were separated using 13 V-J signatures.

A Clinical Activity Score of at least 3, a NOSPECS grade of at least 4 and a duration under 3 months were recorded in the ophthalmopathy patients. This clonotype was detected ten times or more. Antigen specificity is unknown. What was amplified from RNA transcripts were TCR beta CDR3 regions. HTBI primers drove first-round RT-PCR of the TCR CDR3. Via MiXCR, TCRdb re-called the multiplex PCR reads, giving one row per CDR3 protein. Here the sample spans hundreds of thousands of distinct CDR3 sequences, approximately 16% being singletons. Trimming removed 5 bases at V and 6 bases at J, with 20 bases between. CDR3 size: 16 residues.

The sample consisted of blood. This chain uses TRBV12-3 or TRBV12-4 with TRBJ1-5; a weak D match, TRBD1 (6 bases). This receptor was taken from a woman aged 40 to 55 with Graves' ophthalmopathy. CDR3 loop: CASSLMPRGMPQPQHF. In DNA form, the CDR3 reads TGTGCCAGCAGTCTCATGCCAAGGGGGATGCCTCAGCCCCAGCATTTT.